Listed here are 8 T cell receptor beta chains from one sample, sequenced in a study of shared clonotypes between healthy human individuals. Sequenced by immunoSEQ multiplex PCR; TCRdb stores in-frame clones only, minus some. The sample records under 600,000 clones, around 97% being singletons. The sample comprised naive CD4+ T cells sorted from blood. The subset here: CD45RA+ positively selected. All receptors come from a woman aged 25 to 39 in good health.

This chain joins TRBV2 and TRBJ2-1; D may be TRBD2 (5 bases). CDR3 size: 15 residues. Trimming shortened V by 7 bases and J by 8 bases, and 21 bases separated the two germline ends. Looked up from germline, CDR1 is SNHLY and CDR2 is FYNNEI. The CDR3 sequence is CASKGGSTVGDEQFF. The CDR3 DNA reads TGTGCCAGCAAAGGAGGTTCGACGGTGGGTGATGAGCAGTTCTTC.

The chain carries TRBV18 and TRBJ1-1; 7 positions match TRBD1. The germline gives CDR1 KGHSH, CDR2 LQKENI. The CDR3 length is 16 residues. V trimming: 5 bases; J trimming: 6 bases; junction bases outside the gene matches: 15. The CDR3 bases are TGTGCCAGCTCATCCCGACAGGGCAAGAAGGAGGCTGAAGCTTTCTTT. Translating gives CASSSRQGKKEAEAFF.

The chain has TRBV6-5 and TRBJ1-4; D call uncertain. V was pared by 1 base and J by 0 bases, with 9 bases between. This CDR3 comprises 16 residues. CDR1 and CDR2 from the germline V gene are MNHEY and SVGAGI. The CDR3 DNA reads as TGTGCCAGCAGTTACTGGACGCACGCAACTAATGAAAAACTGTTTTTT. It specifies CASSYWTHATNEKLFF.

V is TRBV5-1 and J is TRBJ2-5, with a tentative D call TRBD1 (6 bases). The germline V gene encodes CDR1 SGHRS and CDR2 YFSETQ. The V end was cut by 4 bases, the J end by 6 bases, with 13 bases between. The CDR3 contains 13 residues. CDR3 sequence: CASSNRVLQTQYF. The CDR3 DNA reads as TGCGCCAGCAGCAACAGGGTTTTGCAGACCCAGTACTTC.

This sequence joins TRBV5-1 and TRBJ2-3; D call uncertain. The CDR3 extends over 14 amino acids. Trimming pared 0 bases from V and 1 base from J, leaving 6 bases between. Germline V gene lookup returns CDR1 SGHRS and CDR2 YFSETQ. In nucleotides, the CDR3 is TGCGCCAGCAGCTTGGTGTCGGGCACAGATACGCAGTATTTT. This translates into CASSLVSGTDTQYF.

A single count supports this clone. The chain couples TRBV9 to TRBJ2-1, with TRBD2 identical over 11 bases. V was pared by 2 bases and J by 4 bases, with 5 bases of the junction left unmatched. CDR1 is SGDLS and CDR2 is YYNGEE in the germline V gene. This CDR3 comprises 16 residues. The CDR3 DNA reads TGTGCCAGCAGCGTCGCTCTAGCGGGAGGTTACAATGAGCAGTTCTTC. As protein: CASSVALAGGYNEQFF. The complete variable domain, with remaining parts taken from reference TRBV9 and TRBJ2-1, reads DSGVTQTPKHLITATGQRVTLRCSPRSGDLSVYWYQQSLDQGLQFLIQYYNGEERAKGNILERFSAQQFPDLHSELNLSSLELGDSALYFCASSVALAGGYNEQFFGPGTRLTVL.

DNA for the CDR3: TGTGCCAGCAGCCTATCCATCGGGACTAGCGCCTACAATGAGCAGTTCTTC. Its protein product is CASSLSIGTSAYNEQFF. The gene calls are TRBV7-2 and TRBJ2-1, with 10 nucleotides matching TRBD2. V gave up 5 bases and J gave up 2 bases; unmatched junction bases: 9. This CDR3 has 17 residues. Germline lookup yields CDR1 SGHTA and CDR2 FQGNSA.

This CDR3 is CASSQEGGLREKLFF. CDR3 in DNA: TGTGCCAGCAGTCAAGAAGGAGGGCTGCGGGAAAAACTGTTTTTT. The rearrangement joins TRBV6-1 to TRBJ1-4; no firm D call. V lost 5 bases and J 8 bases, leaving 18 bases between the germline ends. The CDR3 has 15 residues. In germline, CDR1 is MNHNS, CDR2 SASEGT.